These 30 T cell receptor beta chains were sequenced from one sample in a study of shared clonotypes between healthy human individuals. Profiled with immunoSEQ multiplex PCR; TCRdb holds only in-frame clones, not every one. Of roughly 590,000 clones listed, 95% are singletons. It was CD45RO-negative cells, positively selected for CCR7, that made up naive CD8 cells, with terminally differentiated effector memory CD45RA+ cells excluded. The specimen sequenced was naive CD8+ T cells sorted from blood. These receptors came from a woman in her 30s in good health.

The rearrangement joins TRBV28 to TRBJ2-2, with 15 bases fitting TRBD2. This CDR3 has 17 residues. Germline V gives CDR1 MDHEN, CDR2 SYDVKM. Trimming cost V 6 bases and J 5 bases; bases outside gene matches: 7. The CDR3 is CASRPGLAGGGTGELFF. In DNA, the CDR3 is TGTGCCAGCAGACCCGGACTAGCGGGAGGGGGAACCGGGGAGCTGTTTTTT.

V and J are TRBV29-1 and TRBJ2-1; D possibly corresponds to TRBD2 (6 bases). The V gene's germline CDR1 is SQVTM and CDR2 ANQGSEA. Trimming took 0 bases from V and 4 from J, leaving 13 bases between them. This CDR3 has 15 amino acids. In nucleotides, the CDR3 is TGCAGCGTTGAAGACGGGAGCGGGCTGTACAATGAGCAGTTCTTC. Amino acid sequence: CSVEDGSGLYNEQFF.

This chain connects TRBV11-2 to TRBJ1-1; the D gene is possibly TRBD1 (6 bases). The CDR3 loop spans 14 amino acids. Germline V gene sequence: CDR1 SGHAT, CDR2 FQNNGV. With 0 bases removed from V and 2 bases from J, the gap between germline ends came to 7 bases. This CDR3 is CASSLEGTNTEAFF. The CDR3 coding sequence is TGTGCCAGCAGCTTAGAGGGGACAAACACTGAAGCTTTCTTT.

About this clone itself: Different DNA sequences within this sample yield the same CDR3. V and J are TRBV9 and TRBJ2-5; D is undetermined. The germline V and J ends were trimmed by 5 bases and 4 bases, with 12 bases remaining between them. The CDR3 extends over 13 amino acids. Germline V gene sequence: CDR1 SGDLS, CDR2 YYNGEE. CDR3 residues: CASSVVGGETQYF. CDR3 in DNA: TGTGCCAGCAGTGTCGTGGGTGGAGAGACCCAGTACTTC.

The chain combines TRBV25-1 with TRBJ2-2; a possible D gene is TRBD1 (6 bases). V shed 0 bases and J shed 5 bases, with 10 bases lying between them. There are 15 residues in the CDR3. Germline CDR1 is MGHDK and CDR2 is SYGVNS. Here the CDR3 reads CASSEYPGDTGELFF. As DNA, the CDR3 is TGTGCCAGCAGTGAATACCCAGGGGATACCGGGGAGCTGTTTTTT.

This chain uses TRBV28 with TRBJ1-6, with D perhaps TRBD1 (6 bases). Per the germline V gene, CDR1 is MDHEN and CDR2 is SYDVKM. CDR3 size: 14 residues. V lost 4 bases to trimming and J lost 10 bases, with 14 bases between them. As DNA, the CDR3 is TGTGCCAGCAGTTCCCCACTACAGGGATCACCCCTCCACTTT. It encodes CASSSPLQGSPLHF.

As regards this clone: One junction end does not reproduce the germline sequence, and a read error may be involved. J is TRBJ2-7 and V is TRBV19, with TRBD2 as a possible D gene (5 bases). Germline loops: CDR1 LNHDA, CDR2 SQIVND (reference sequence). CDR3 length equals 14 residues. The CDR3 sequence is CASSISGSSDEQYF. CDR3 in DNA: TGTGCCAGTAGTATTTCGGGGTCCTCCGACGAGCAGTACTTC.

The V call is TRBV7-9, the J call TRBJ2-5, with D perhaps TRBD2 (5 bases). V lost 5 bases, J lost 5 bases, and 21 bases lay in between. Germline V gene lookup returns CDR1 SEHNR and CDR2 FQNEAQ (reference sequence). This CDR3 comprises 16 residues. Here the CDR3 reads CASSPALMGVGETQYF. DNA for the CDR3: TGTGCCAGCAGCCCAGCACTAATGGGAGTCGGGGAGACCCAGTACTTC.

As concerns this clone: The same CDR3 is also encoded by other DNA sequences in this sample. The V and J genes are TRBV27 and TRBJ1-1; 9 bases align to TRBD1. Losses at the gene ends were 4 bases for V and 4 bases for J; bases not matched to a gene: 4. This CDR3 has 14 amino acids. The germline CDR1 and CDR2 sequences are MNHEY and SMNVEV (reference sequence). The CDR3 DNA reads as TGTGCCAGCAGTTCAGGACAGGGGATCACTGAAGCTTTCTTT. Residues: CASSSGQGITEAFF.

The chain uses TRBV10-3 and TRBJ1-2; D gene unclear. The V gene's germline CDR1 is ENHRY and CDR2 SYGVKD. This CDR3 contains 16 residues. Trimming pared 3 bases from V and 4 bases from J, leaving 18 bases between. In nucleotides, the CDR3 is TGTGCCATCAGTGACCCCGCAACGGCGGGGTCCTATGGCTACACCTTC. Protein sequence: CAISDPATAGSYGYTF.

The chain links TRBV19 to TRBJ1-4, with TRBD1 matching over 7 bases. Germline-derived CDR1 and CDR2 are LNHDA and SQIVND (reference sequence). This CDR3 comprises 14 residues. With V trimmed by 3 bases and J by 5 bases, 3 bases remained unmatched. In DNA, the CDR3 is TGTGCCAGTAGTATGACAGGGATGAATGAAAAACTGTTTTTT. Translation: CASSMTGMNEKLFF.

The CDR3: CASSLASGRRDEQFF. CDR3 bases: TGTGCCAGCAGCTTAGCCAGCGGGAGAAGGGATGAGCAGTTCTTC. The chain recombines TRBV7-9 with TRBJ2-1; 8 nucleotides agree with TRBD2. The V and J ends lost 0 bases and 8 bases, in that order; junction bases with no gene match: 6. This CDR3 spans 15 amino acids. Germline assignment: CDR1 SEHNR and CDR2 FQNEAQ (reference sequence).

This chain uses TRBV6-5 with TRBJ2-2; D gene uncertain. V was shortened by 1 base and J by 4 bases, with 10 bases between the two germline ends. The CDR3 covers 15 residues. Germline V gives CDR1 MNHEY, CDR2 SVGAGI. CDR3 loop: CASSYYSQVTGELFF. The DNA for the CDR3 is TGTGCCAGCAGTTACTACTCCCAGGTCACCGGGGAGCTGTTTTTT.

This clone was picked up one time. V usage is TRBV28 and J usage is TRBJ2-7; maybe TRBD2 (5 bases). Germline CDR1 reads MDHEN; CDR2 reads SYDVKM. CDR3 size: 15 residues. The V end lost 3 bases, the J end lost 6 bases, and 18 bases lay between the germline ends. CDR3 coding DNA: TGTGCCAGCAGTTTGCAGCGGACCACCTGGGGCGAGCAGTACTTC. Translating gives CASSLQRTTWGEQYF.

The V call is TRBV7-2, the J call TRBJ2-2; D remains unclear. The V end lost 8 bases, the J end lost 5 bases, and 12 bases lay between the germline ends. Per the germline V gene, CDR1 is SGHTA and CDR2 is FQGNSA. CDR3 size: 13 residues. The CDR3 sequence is CASRRFGTGELFF. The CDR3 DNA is TGTGCCAGCCGGCGGTTTGGAACCGGGGAGCTGTTTTTT.

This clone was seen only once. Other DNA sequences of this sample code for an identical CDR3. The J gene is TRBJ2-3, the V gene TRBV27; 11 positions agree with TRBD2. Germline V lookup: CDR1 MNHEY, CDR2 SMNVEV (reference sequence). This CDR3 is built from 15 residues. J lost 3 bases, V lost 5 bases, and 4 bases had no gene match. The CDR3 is CASSPGTSGTDTQYF. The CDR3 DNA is TGTGCCAGCAGTCCCGGGACTAGCGGTACAGATACGCAGTATTTT.

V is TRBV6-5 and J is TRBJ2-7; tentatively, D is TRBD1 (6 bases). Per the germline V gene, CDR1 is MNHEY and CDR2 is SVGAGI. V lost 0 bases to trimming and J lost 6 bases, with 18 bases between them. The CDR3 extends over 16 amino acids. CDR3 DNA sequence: TGTGCCAGCAGTTACTCGCACGGTCCACAGGGAAGCGAGCAGTACTTC. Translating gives CASSYSHGPQGSEQYF.

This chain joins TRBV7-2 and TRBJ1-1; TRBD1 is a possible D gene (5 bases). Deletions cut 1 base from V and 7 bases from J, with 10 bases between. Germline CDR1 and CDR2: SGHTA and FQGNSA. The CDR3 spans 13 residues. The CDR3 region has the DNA TGTGCCAGCAGCTTAGGATGGGACCTTGAAGCTTTCTTT. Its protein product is CASSLGWDLEAFF.

DNA of the CDR3: TGTGCCAGCAGCTCAGACGGGGACGGGGAGCTGTTTTTT. Protein product: CASSSDGDGELFF. J is TRBJ2-2 and V is TRBV5-4; D is possibly TRBD2 (5 bases). V lost 3 bases, J lost 7 bases, and 10 bases lay in between. Per germline, CDR1 SGHNT and CDR2 YYREEE (reference sequence). This CDR3 contains 13 residues.

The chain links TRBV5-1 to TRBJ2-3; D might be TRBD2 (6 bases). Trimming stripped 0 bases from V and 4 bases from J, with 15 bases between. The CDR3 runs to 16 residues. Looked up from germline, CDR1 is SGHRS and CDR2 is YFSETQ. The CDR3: CASSLVPGGAPDTQYF. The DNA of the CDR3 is TGCGCCAGCAGCTTGGTCCCCGGCGGGGCCCCAGATACGCAGTATTTT.

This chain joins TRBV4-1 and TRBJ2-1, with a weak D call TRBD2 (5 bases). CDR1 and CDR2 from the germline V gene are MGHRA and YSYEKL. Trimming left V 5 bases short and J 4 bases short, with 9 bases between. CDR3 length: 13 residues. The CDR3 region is CASSIGLYNEQFF. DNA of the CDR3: TGCGCCAGCAGCATCGGACTGTACAATGAGCAGTTCTTC.

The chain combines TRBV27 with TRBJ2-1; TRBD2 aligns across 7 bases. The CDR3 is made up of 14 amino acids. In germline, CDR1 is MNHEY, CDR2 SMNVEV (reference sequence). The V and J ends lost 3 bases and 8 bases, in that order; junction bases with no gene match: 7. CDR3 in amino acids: CASSLGLPTDEQFF. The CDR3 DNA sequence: TGTGCCAGCAGTTTGGGACTACCGACAGATGAGCAGTTCTTC.

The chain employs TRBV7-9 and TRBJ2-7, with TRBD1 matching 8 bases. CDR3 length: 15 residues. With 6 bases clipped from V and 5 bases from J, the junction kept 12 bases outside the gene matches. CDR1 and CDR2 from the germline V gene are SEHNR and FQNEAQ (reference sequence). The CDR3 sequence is CASRPQGDNVHEQYF. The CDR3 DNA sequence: TGTGCCAGCAGGCCACAGGGGGACAACGTCCACGAGCAGTACTTC.

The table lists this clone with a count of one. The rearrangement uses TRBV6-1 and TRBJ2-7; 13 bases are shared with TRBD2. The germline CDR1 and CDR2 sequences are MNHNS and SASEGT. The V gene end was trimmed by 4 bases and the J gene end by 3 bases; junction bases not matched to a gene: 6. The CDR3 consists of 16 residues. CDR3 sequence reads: CASSAPRTSGSYEQYF. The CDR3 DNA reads TGTGCCAGCAGTGCCCCCCGGACTAGCGGGAGCTACGAGCAGTACTTC.

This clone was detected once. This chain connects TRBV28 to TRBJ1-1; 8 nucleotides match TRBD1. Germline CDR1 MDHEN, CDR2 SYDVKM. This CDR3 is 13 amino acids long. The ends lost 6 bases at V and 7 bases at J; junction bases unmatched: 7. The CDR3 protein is CASRDYGTGEAFF. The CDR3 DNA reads TGTGCCAGCAGGGATTACGGGACAGGTGAAGCTTTCTTT.

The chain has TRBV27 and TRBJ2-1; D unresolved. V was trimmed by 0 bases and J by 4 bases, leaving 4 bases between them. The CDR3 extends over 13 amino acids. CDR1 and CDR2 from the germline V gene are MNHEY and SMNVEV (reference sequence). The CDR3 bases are TGTGCCAGCAGTTTATCGAAGTACAATGAGCAGTTCTTC. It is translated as CASSLSKYNEQFF.

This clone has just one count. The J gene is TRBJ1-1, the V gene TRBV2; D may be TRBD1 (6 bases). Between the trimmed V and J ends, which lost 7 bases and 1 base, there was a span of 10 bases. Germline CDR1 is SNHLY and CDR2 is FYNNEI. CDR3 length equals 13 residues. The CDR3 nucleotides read TGTGCCAGCAACCTGGGACAGAACACTGAAGCTTTCTTT. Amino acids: CASNLGQNTEAFF.

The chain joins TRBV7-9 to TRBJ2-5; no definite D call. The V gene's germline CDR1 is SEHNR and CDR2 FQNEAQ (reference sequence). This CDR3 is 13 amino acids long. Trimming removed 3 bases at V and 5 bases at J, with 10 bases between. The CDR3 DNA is TGTGCCAGCAGCTTTAGTGAGTTGGAGACCCAGTACTTC. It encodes CASSFSELETQYF.

CDR3 coding DNA: TGTGCCAGCAGTGCCCCCACAGGGGGCACAGATACGCAGTATTTT. This encodes CASSAPTGGTDTQYF. This chain links TRBV27 with TRBJ2-3; 7 nucleotides align to TRBD1. V lost 5 bases and J lost 1; bases outside the gene matches: 6. There are 15 residues in the CDR3. The germline gives CDR1 MNHEY, CDR2 SMNVEV (reference sequence).

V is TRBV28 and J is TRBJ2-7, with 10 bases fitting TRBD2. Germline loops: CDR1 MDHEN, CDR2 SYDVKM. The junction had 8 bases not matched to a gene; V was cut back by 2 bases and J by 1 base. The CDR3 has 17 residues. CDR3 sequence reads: CASSLGLAGVNSYEQYF. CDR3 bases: TGTGCCAGCAGTTTAGGGCTAGCGGGAGTTAATTCCTACGAGCAGTACTTC.